A single sample gave rise to the 31 T cell receptor beta chains below, sequenced in a study of blood T cell repertoires in COVID-19. Sequencing was performed with immunoSEQ multiplex PCR; in TCRdb, only in-frame clones are kept and a portion is missing. Altogether about 300,000 clones are present, 80% to 90% being singletons, with the ten largest covering 6.4%. The sequenced sample consisted of peripheral blood. The receptors were sampled from a man between 18 and 29 years old who had recovered from COVID-19.

The CDR3 spells CASSPGANAGGYTF. In DNA form, the CDR3 reads TGCGCCAGCAGCCCCGGGGCCAATGCGGGAGGCTACACCTTC. The chain uses TRBV10-1 and TRBJ1-2, with D possibly matching TRBD1 (5 bases). With 6 bases removed from V and 8 bases from J, the gap between germline ends came to 19 bases. The CDR3 has 14 residues. Germline V gene lookup returns CDR1 WNHNN and CDR2 SYGVQD (reference sequence).

The chain combines TRBV5-1 with TRBJ1-1; D might be TRBD1 (6 bases). Germline lookup yields CDR1 SGHRS and CDR2 YFSETQ. This CDR3 is 13 amino acids long. Trimming cost V 3 bases and J 3 bases, with 9 bases left between them. In DNA form, the CDR3 reads TGCGCCAGCAGCTCGGACAGTTACACTGAAGCTTTCTTT. It encodes CASSSDSYTEAFF.

A single count supports this clone. The rearrangement links TRBV4-3 to TRBJ2-6; 12 bases line up with TRBD1. From germline, CDR1 is LGHNA and CDR2 YSLEER. The CDR3 runs to 18 residues. Trimming cost V 4 bases and J 1 base; bases outside gene matches: 5. CDR3 amino acids: CASSRGTGGGSGANVLTF. CDR3 nucleotide sequence: TGCGCCAGCAGCCGCGGGACAGGGGGCGGGTCTGGGGCCAACGTCCTGACTTTC.

The chain recombines TRBV7-9 with TRBJ2-2, with TRBD2 as a possible D gene (5 bases). Trimming took off 5 bases at V and 0 bases at J, with 22 bases between the two ends. The CDR3 totals 19 residues. CDR1 SEHNR and CDR2 FQNEAQ come from the germline V gene (reference sequence). The CDR3 sequence: CASSAQVPEGGSNTGELFF. The CDR3 DNA follows: TGTGCCAGCAGCGCCCAGGTACCAGAAGGCGGGTCGAACACCGGGGAGCTGTTTTTT.

J is TRBJ2-5 and V is TRBV10-3; D not resolved. V was shortened by 3 bases and J by 4 bases, with 9 bases between the two germline ends. Germline assignment: CDR1 ENHRY and CDR2 SYGVKD. This CDR3 is built from 13 residues. The CDR3 sequence is CAISDVSRETQYF. CDR3 DNA: TGTGCCATCAGTGATGTTAGCAGAGAGACCCAGTACTTC.

About this clone itself: The sample has other DNA sequences that encode this CDR3 too. The chain employs TRBV7-3 and TRBJ1-2, with 8 bases identical to TRBD1. After removal of 5 bases from V and 5 bases from J, the junction contained 4 bases not matched to a gene. This CDR3 region has 13 residues. Germline values: CDR1 SGHTA, CDR2 FQGTGA. CDR3 in amino acids: CASSPGQGYGYTF. The CDR3 DNA reads as TGTGCCAGCAGCCCCGGACAGGGTTATGGCTACACCTTC.

This clone was counted a single time. This chain connects TRBV9 to TRBJ2-2; D not certain. The germline V gene has CDR1 SGDLS and CDR2 YYNGEE. V dropped 0 bases and J dropped 4 bases, with 7 bases sitting between them. This CDR3 comprises 14 residues. The CDR3 spells CASSVVASTGELFF. CDR3 nucleotide sequence: TGTGCCAGCAGCGTAGTGGCCTCCACCGGGGAGCTGTTTTTT. Variable domain in full (rest from reference TRBV9 and TRBJ2-2): DSGVTQTPKHLITATGQRVTLRCSPRSGDLSVYWYQQSLDQGLQFLIQYYNGEERAKGNILERFSAQQFPDLHSELNLSSLELGDSALYFCASSVVASTGELFFGEGSRLTVL.

This clone was detected only once. This chain connects TRBV7-9 to TRBJ2-3, with a tentative D call TRBD2 (7 bases). Trimming cost V 5 bases and J 4 bases, with 13 bases left between them. CDR3 length equals 14 residues. Germline V gene lookup returns CDR1 SEHNR and CDR2 FQNEAQ (reference sequence). The CDR3 loop reads CASSGGAGSDTQYF. For the CDR3, the DNA is TGTGCCAGCAGCGGGGGGGCTGGCTCAGATACGCAGTATTTT.

Here the CDR3 DNA reads TGTGCCAGTAGGCCGGAGATTGGCTACACCTTC. It codes for CASRPEIGYTF. The rearrangement links TRBV2 to TRBJ1-2; D unclear. CDR1 and CDR2 from the germline V gene are SNHLY and FYNNEI. V lost 9 bases and J 7 bases, leaving 12 bases between the germline ends. The CDR3 is 11 residues long.

This rearrangement joins TRBV6-5 to TRBJ1-2; unclear D gene. The germline V and J ends were trimmed by 0 bases and 8 bases, with 19 bases remaining between them. The CDR3 totals 16 residues. The germline gives CDR1 MNHEY, CDR2 SVGAGI. DNA for the CDR3: TGTGCCAGCAGTTACTCGACCCGTGGCGGTGAAAAGGGCTACACCTTC. Protein product: CASSYSTRGGEKGYTF.

This chain connects TRBV13 to TRBJ1-5; possible D gene TRBD1, 5 bases. The length of the CDR3 is 16 residues. Germline V CDR1 and CDR2: PRHDT, FYEKMQ (reference sequence). The germline V and J ends were trimmed by 0 bases and 2 bases, with 11 bases remaining between them. The CDR3 region has the DNA TGTGCCAGCAGCTTAGGAGGGGAAGGGCGCAATCAGCCCCAGCATTTT. Protein sequence: CASSLGGEGRNQPQHF.

J is TRBJ2-2 and V is TRBV27, with D possibly being TRBD1 (5 bases). The CDR3 covers 14 residues. CDR1 and CDR2 (germline): MNHEY, SMNVEV (reference sequence). With 6 bases removed from V and 0 bases from J, the gap between germline ends came to 8 bases. The CDR3 coding sequence is TGTGCCAGCAGAGACAGCCCGAACACCGGGGAGCTGTTTTTT. This encodes CASRDSPNTGELFF.

This clone was recorded once. The chain has TRBV7-8 and TRBJ1-5, with a possible D match to TRBD1 (5 bases). Germline V gene data show CDR1 as SGHVS and CDR2 as FQNEAQ. The CDR3 extends over 16 amino acids. Trimming shortened V by 2 bases and J by 0 bases, and 11 bases separated the two germline ends. The CDR3 nucleotides read TGTGCCAGCAGCTTACAGTCAGGGAATAGCAATCAGCCCCAGCATTTT. Its translation: CASSLQSGNSNQPQHF.

V is TRBV29-1 and J is TRBJ2-7; 9 positions agree with TRBD1. CDR1 SQVTM and CDR2 ANQGSEA come from the germline V gene. The V gene end was trimmed by 4 bases and the J gene end by 0 bases; junction bases not matched to a gene: 4. This CDR3 is 14 amino acids long. In nucleotides, the CDR3 is TGCAGCGTTGTAGGGACAGGGTACTCCTACGAGCAGTACTTC. The encoded protein is CSVVGTGYSYEQYF.

The V call is TRBV29-1, the J call TRBJ1-2; unclear D gene. This CDR3 region has 12 residues. Germline V lookup: CDR1 SQVTM, CDR2 ANQGSEA. The V end lost 3 bases, the J end lost 4 bases, and 9 bases lay between the germline ends. The CDR3 reads CSVDHSRYGYTF. CDR3 nucleotides: TGCAGCGTTGATCACAGTCGCTATGGCTACACCTTC.

This clone was seen only once. The chain carries TRBV6-2 or TRBV6-3 and TRBJ2-6; 8 positions match TRBD1. This CDR3 is built from 17 residues. The germline CDR1 and CDR2 sequences are MNHEY and SVGEGT. The V and J ends lost 5 bases and 2 bases, in that order; junction bases with no gene match: 8. The CDR3 is CASSPRTGRTGANVLTF. The CDR3 DNA follows: TGTGCCAGCAGTCCCCGGACAGGGAGGACTGGGGCCAACGTCCTGACTTTC.

The rearrangement links TRBV5-1 to TRBJ2-1; a possible D gene is TRBD1 (6 bases). Looked up from germline, CDR1 is SGHRS and CDR2 is YFSETQ. V lost 1 base and J lost 8, with 13 bases in between. CDR3 length: 14 amino acids. The CDR3 sequence is CASSLYTGTDEQFF. The CDR3 nucleotides read TGCGCCAGCAGCTTGTATACAGGGACGGATGAGCAGTTCTTC.

The CDR3 loop reads CSASRASGNYEQYF. CDR3 DNA: TGCAGTGCTAGTCGGGCTAGCGGAAACTACGAGCAGTACTTC. The chain employs TRBV20-1 and TRBJ2-7; 7 bases are a match to TRBD2. Looked up from germline, CDR1 is DFQATT and CDR2 is SNEGSKA (reference sequence). The CDR3 extends over 14 amino acids. J lost 3 bases, V lost 3 bases, and 8 bases had no gene match.

The CDR3 sequence: CASSWTSGPDGELFF. The CDR3 DNA is TGCGCCAGCAGTTGGACTAGCGGGCCAGACGGGGAGCTGTTTTTT. The genes are TRBV10-1 and TRBJ2-2, with 11 nucleotides matching TRBD2. The germline V gene encodes CDR1 WNHNN and CDR2 SYGVQD (reference sequence). V lost 5 bases, J lost 7 bases, and 6 bases stayed unmatched. The CDR3 covers 15 residues.

The chain joins TRBV19 to TRBJ1-1; TRBD1 agrees at 7 bases. CDR3 length: 17 amino acids. After removal of 5 bases from V and 3 bases from J, the junction contained 15 bases not matched to a gene. From germline, CDR1 is LNHDA and CDR2 SQIVND (reference sequence). The CDR3 sequence is CASSPTAGLGQYTEAFF. The CDR3 nucleotides are TGTGCCAGTAGTCCAACCGCAGGGTTGGGACAGTACACTGAAGCTTTCTTT.

The chain employs TRBV5-4 and TRBJ2-1; no firm D call. The germline V gene has CDR1 SGHNT and CDR2 YYREEE (reference sequence). The length of the CDR3 is 15 residues. Trimming stripped 0 bases from V and 1 base from J, with 8 bases between. CDR3 region: CASSLDSLSYNEQFF. CDR3 DNA sequence: TGTGCCAGCAGCTTGGACTCCCTTTCCTACAATGAGCAGTTCTTC.

This clone was detected a few times. The J gene is TRBJ2-2, the V gene TRBV18; weak D call: TRBD2 (5 bases). Looked up from germline, CDR1 is KGHSH and CDR2 is LQKENI. The CDR3 contains 16 residues. V was pared by 3 bases and J by 5 bases, with 16 bases between. CDR3 in DNA: TGTGCCAGCTCACCGAGGGTGTCGCCTTGGACCGGGGAGCTGTTTTTT. This gives the protein CASSPRVSPWTGELFF.

The chain recombines TRBV19 with TRBJ1-2, with 7 bases lining up with TRBD1. The V segment lost 4 bases and the J segment 4 bases; nucleotides outside the gene matches: 6. Germline V gene data show CDR1 as LNHDA and CDR2 as SQIVND (reference sequence). The CDR3 extends over 14 amino acids. CDR3 DNA: TGTGCCAGTAGTAGAGGACAGGACTTCTATGGCTACACCTTC. It translates to CASSRGQDFYGYTF.

V usage is TRBV19 and J usage is TRBJ2-1, with TRBD1 matching over 7 bases. V lost 3 bases, J lost 3 bases, and 5 bases stayed unmatched. The CDR3 has 15 residues. Germline CDR1 LNHDA, CDR2 SQIVND (reference sequence). The CDR3 nucleotides are TGTGCCAGTAGTATTATAGGGGGCGGCTACAATGAGCAGTTCTTC. Amino acids: CASSIIGGGYNEQFF.

A note on this clone: The same CDR3 also results from other DNA sequences found in this sample. V usage is TRBV6-1 and J usage is TRBJ2-7; D possibly corresponds to TRBD1 (5 bases). Per the germline V gene, CDR1 is MNHNS and CDR2 is SASEGT. This CDR3 is 14 amino acids long. V was pared by 0 bases and J by 2 bases, with 8 bases between. CDR3 DNA sequence: TGTGCCAGCAGTGAAGCTGGCAGGGCCTACGAGCAGTACTTC. This sequence encodes CASSEAGRAYEQYF.

As to this clone: Other DNA sequences of this sample code for an identical CDR3. J is TRBJ1-2 and V is TRBV6-2 or TRBV6-3; D is perhaps TRBD1 (5 bases). The CDR3 spans 12 residues. Looked up from germline, CDR1 is MNHEY and CDR2 is SVGEGT. V lost 4 bases and J lost 7, with 10 bases in between. Here the CDR3 reads CASSSAGGGYTF. Written as DNA, the CDR3 is TGTGCCAGCAGTTCTGCGGGGGGTGGCTACACCTTC.

This rearrangement joins TRBV14 to TRBJ2-1, with TRBD2 identical over 12 bases. This CDR3 is built from 17 residues. CDR1 is SGHDN, CDR2 FVKESK, per germline. V shed 3 bases, J shed 8 bases, and the junction held 11 bases outside the gene matches. CDR3 sequence: CASSQILVTSGSYEQFF. Here the CDR3 DNA reads TGTGCCAGCAGCCAGATCCTAGTGACTAGCGGGAGCTATGAGCAGTTCTTC.

J is TRBJ2-7 and V is TRBV2; D unclear. The V gene's germline CDR1 is SNHLY and CDR2 FYNNEI. CDR3 length: 12 residues. With 7 bases removed from V and 4 bases from J, the gap between germline ends came to 11 bases. For the CDR3, the DNA is TGTGCCAGCACGGTACGAGGTTACGAGCAGTACTTC. Translating gives CASTVRGYEQYF.

The chain combines TRBV6-4 with TRBJ2-1; TRBD2 matches at 14 bases. Looked up from germline, CDR1 is MRHNA and CDR2 is SNTAGT. After removal of 5 bases from V and 0 bases from J, the junction contained 3 bases not matched to a gene. This CDR3 comprises 17 residues. In nucleotides, the CDR3 is TGTGCCAGCAGTCCCGGGACTAGCGGGAGCTCCTACAATGAGCAGTTCTTC. Translating it yields CASSPGTSGSSYNEQFF.

The CDR3 DNA is TGCAGCGTTGAAAGATGGGGTAGCGGGGCCAAAAACATTCAGTACTTC. Translation gives CSVERWGSGAKNIQYF. V is TRBV29-1 and J is TRBJ2-4; 7 bases map to TRBD2. The germline V gene encodes CDR1 SQVTM and CDR2 ANQGSEA. The CDR3 spans 16 residues. Unmatched junction bases numbered 8, after V lost 2 bases and J lost 1 base.

The chain recombines TRBV6-5 with TRBJ2-7, with 8 bases aligning to TRBD1. CDR1 is MNHEY and CDR2 is SVGAGI in the germline V gene. The V gene end was trimmed by 5 bases and the J gene end by 3 bases; junction bases not matched to a gene: 6. This CDR3 contains 14 residues. The CDR3 sequence: CASSPPGQVYEQYF. The CDR3 coding sequence is TGTGCCAGCAGTCCTCCGGGACAGGTCTACGAGCAGTACTTC.